What follows are 32 T cell receptor beta chains derived from one specimen sequenced in a study of T cell responses to AZD1222 COVID-19 vaccine. Profiling relied on immunoSEQ multiplex PCR, and the TCRdb table lists in-frame clones only, not all of them. In the table there are about 160,000 clones, around 91% of which are singletons. The specimen was peripheral blood, collected on day 0 of AZD1222 vaccination. The source of these receptors is an adult in good health.

The rearrangement joins TRBV6-5 to TRBJ2-5, with D possibly called TRBD1 or TRBD2 (6 bases each). The germline CDR1 and CDR2 sequences are MNHEY and SVGAGI. V dropped 6 bases and J dropped 4 bases, with 12 bases sitting between them. There are 13 residues in the CDR3. CDR3 DNA: TGTGCCAGCAGCATAAAGGGGGGAGAGACCCAGTACTTC. As protein: CASSIKGGETQYF.

The rearrangement uses TRBV7-2 and TRBJ2-1, with 12 bases identical to TRBD2. The V and J ends lost 4 bases and 0 bases, in that order; junction bases with no gene match: 10. The CDR3 spans 19 residues. Looked up from germline, CDR1 is SGHTA and CDR2 is FQGNSA. The CDR3 DNA sequence: TGTGCCAGCAGCTCATACAGGACTAGCGGGAAGAGCTCCTACAATGAGCAGTTCTTC. Its translation is CASSSYRTSGKSSYNEQFF.

This clone has more than one count but fewer than ten. V gene TRBV2 combines with J gene TRBJ1-2; D is perhaps TRBD1 (5 bases). CDR3 length equals 14 residues. The V gene lost 6 bases and the J gene lost 2 bases, with 13 bases spanning the gap. Germline V lookup: CDR1 SNHLY, CDR2 FYNNEI. In nucleotides, the CDR3 is TGTGCCAGCAGCTACAGGATCTCAAACTATGGCTACACCTTC. It is translated as CASSYRISNYGYTF.

The V call is TRBV3-1 (or the pseudogene TRBV3-2), the J call TRBJ2-5; 16 bases fit TRBD2. Germline CDR1 is LGHDT and CDR2 is YNNKEL (reference sequence). Unmatched junction bases numbered 9, after V lost 0 bases and J lost 5 bases. The CDR3 is 19 residues long. The CDR3 DNA reads TGTGCCAGCAGCCAAGATCGGGGACTAGCGGGGGGGCCATCGGAGACCCAGTACTTC. Residues: CASSQDRGLAGGPSETQYF.

The chain has TRBV2 and TRBJ2-1, with 8 bases aligning to TRBD2. This CDR3 region has 16 residues. The junction had 11 bases not matched to a gene; V was cut back by 6 bases and J by 4 bases. The germline V gene has CDR1 SNHLY and CDR2 FYNNEI. CDR3 in amino acids: CASRGGRTSSYNEQFF. The CDR3 DNA reads TGTGCCAGCAGGGGAGGCCGGACTAGCTCATACAATGAGCAGTTCTTC. Filled out from reference TRBV2 and TRBJ2-1, the complete variable domain reads EPEVTQTPSHQVTQMGQEVILRCVPISNHLYFYWYRQILGQKVEFLVSFYNNEISEKSEIFDDQFSVERPDGSNFTLKIRSTKLEDSAMYFCASRGGRTSSYNEQFFGPGTRLTVL.

In this sample, this clone turned up once. The CDR3 DNA reads as TGTGCCAGCAGCGGGATTAGCGGGGGGGCGAATGAGCAGTTCTTC. This codes for CASSGISGGANEQFF. The chain carries TRBV9 and TRBJ2-1; 11 nucleotides line up with TRBD2. The junction had 6 bases not matched to a gene; V was cut back by 3 bases and J by 7 bases. Germline CDR1 and CDR2: SGDLS and YYNGEE. The CDR3 totals 15 residues.

The chain uses TRBV7-9 and TRBJ1-1; D might be TRBD1 (5 bases). Germline V CDR1 and CDR2: SEHNR, FQNEAQ (reference sequence). Trimming cost V 5 bases and J 4 bases, with 14 bases left between them. The CDR3 is 14 residues long. CDR3 DNA sequence: TGTGCCAGCAGCCCCTCCGGGGCGAGCACTGAAGCTTTCTTT. Amino acid sequence: CASSPSGASTEAFF.

This chain links TRBV11-2 with TRBJ2-1; 8 bases map to TRBD2. Germline CDR1 reads SGHAT; CDR2 reads FQNNGV. The CDR3 consists of 14 residues. V dropped 5 bases and J dropped 8; count of bases not matched to a gene: 8. The CDR3 loop reads CASSRAGAADEQFF. Here the CDR3 DNA reads TGTGCCAGCAGCCGAGCGGGGGCAGCGGATGAGCAGTTCTTC.

This chain joins TRBV12-3 or TRBV12-4 and TRBJ1-2; tentative D call: TRBD1 (6 bases). The ends were cut back, 5 bases at V and 7 bases at J, with 14 bases in the middle. The length of the CDR3 is 13 residues. DNA for the CDR3: TGTGCCAGCAGTCACCTTGACAGGCCTGGCTACACCTTC. Encoded protein: CASSHLDRPGYTF.

The V call is TRBV3-1 (or the pseudogene TRBV3-2), the J call TRBJ2-3, with 7 bases fitting TRBD2. The CDR3 sequence is 17 residues long. The J segment lost 3 bases and the V segment lost 1 base, leaving 10 bases of the junction unmatched. Germline V gene lookup returns CDR1 LGHDT and CDR2 YNNKEL (reference sequence). The CDR3 loop is CASSQGDYLSSTDTQYF. DNA of the CDR3: TGTGCCAGCAGCCAAGGGGACTACCTTTCTAGTACAGATACGCAGTATTTT.

The CDR3 loop reads CASSFGGLGISDEQYV. CDR3 bases: TGTGCCAGCAGCTTCGGGGGTTTAGGCATCTCGGACGAGCAGTACGTC. This chain connects TRBV5-7 to TRBJ2-7; D perhaps matches TRBD2 (6 bases). TRBV5-7 is an open reading frame, and its role is uncertain. This CDR3 spans 16 amino acids. V was shortened by 2 bases and J by 5 bases, with 20 bases between the two germline ends.

The V and J genes are TRBV10-3 and TRBJ2-5; 8 bases are a match to TRBD2. Trimming at V came to 2 bases and at J to 1 base, leaving 6 bases not matched to a gene. CDR3 size: 16 residues. CDR1 and CDR2 from the germline V gene are ENHRY and SYGVKD. The DNA of the CDR3 is TGTGCCATCAGTGAGCCTACACTAGCGGCCCAAGAGACCCAGTACTTC. Its protein is CAISEPTLAAQETQYF.

The rearrangement uses TRBV4-2 and TRBJ1-2; D remains unclear. The CDR3 runs 15 residues. The V gene's germline CDR1 is LGHNA and CDR2 YNFKEQ. V shed 0 bases and J shed 7 bases, with 15 bases lying between them. In nucleotides, the CDR3 is TGTGCCAGCAGCCAAGAAGACGGTCTCGGGAGTGGCTACACCTTC. Translation: CASSQEDGLGSGYTF.

The chain carries TRBV7-2 and TRBJ1-3; D unresolved. The CDR3 is 15 residues long. CDR1 is SGHTA, CDR2 FQGNSA, per germline. The V end was cut by 5 bases, the J end by 0 bases, with 11 bases between. For the CDR3, the DNA is TGTGCCAGCAGCCTCCGGGAGGGCTCTGGAAACACCATATATTTT. This gives the protein CASSLREGSGNTIYF.

The rearrangement uses TRBV6-5 and TRBJ2-3; the D gene is possibly TRBD2 (5 bases). Germline V gives CDR1 MNHEY, CDR2 SVGAGI. V shed 1 base and J shed 4 bases, with 9 bases lying between them. This CDR3 is 14 amino acids long. In nucleotides, the CDR3 is TGTGCCAGCAGTTACTTTACTAGTCCAGATACGCAGTATTTT. Its protein is CASSYFTSPDTQYF.

The J gene is TRBJ1-4, the V gene TRBV6-1; D is unresolved. V lost 6 bases, J lost 6 bases, and 14 bases lay in between. The germline V gene encodes CDR1 MNHNS and CDR2 SASEGT. The CDR3 length is 14 residues. CDR3 sequence (DNA): TGTGCCAGCAGGAAAGGGATGGTTGATGAAAAACTGTTTTTT. This translates into CASRKGMVDEKLFF.

Only a few counts were recorded for this clone. V is TRBV28 and J is TRBJ1-2; D gene unclear. CDR1 and CDR2 from the germline V gene are MDHEN and SYDVKM. Deletions cut 6 bases from V and 1 base from J, with 18 bases between. The CDR3 spans 16 residues. CDR3 protein: CASSLPRDVINYGYTF. DNA of the CDR3: TGTGCCAGCAGCCTACCCCGAGACGTCATTAACTATGGCTACACCTTC.

CDR3 bases: TGTGCCTCGGACAGATTGAACACTGAAGCTTTCTTT. Translated, it gives CASDRLNTEAFF. V gene TRBV30 combines with J gene TRBJ1-1; D is perhaps TRBD1 (6 bases). This CDR3 comprises 12 residues. Germline V gene lookup returns CDR1 GTSNPN and CDR2 SVGIG (reference sequence). Trimming stripped 7 bases from V and 0 bases from J, with 9 bases between.

The rearrangement uses TRBV5-1 and TRBJ2-5; TRBD2 is a possible D gene (5 bases). Per the germline V gene, CDR1 is SGHRS and CDR2 is YFSETQ. V gave up 5 bases and J gave up 1 base, with 9 bases separating them. The CDR3 loop spans 13 amino acids. The CDR3 sequence: CASSVRGQETQYF. In DNA form, the CDR3 reads TGCGCCAGCAGTGTTCGGGGCCAAGAGACCCAGTACTTC. Full variable domain (missing parts from reference TRBV5-1 and TRBJ2-5): KAGVTQTPRYLIKTRGQQVTLSCSPISGHRSVSWYQQTPGQGLQFLFEYFSETQRNKGNFPGRFSGRQFSNSRSEMNVSTLELGDSALYLCASSVRGQETQYFGPGTRLLVL.

The V call is TRBV5-4, the J call TRBJ2-2, with a possible D match to TRBD2 (6 bases). V was shortened by 0 bases and J by 6 bases, with 18 bases between the two germline ends. The germline CDR1 and CDR2 sequences are SGHNT and YYREEE (reference sequence). The CDR3 contains 17 residues. The DNA for the CDR3 is TGTGCCAGCAGCTTGGGGGCCGGGACTCAAGGTTCCGGGGAGCTGTTTTTT. Its translation is CASSLGAGTQGSGELFF.

V usage is TRBV11-3 and J usage is TRBJ2-1; 8 bases are shared with TRBD1. V lost 3 bases to trimming and J lost 7 bases; unmatched junction nucleotides: 8. This CDR3 is built from 15 residues. Germline V gives CDR1 SGHNT, CDR2 YENEEA. The CDR3 coding sequence is TGTGCCAGCAGCTTTAGCAGGGGGCCCTTAAATGAGCAGTTCTTC. This codes for CASSFSRGPLNEQFF.

The CDR3 here is CASRRALGGGLDTQYF. As DNA, the CDR3 is TGTGCCAGCAGGAGAGCCTTGGGGGGGGGCTTAGATACGCAGTATTTT. This chain uses TRBV6-6 with TRBJ2-3, with a tentative D call TRBD2 (7 bases). Germline V gene lookup returns CDR1 MNHNY and CDR2 SVGAGI (reference sequence). The V gene lost 6 bases and the J gene lost 5 bases, with 21 bases spanning the gap. The CDR3 length is 16 residues.

This chain uses TRBV28 with TRBJ1-6; 7 positions agree with TRBD1. Per the germline V gene, CDR1 is MDHEN and CDR2 is SYDVKM. Germline trimming cut 6 bases from V and 7 bases from J; bases unmatched to any gene: 9. CDR3 length: 15 amino acids. The CDR3 DNA sequence: TGTGCCAGCAGCTCCTTCCCGGGACAGAATTCACCCCTCCACTTT. Its translation is CASSSFPGQNSPLHF.

The rearrangement uses TRBV12-3 or TRBV12-4 and TRBJ1-2; no firm D call. The CDR3 length is 11 residues. Trimming took off 1 base at V and 8 bases at J, with 5 bases between the two ends. CDR3 protein: CASSLGTGYTF. The CDR3 coding sequence is TGTGCCAGCAGTTTAGGGACCGGCTACACCTTC.

This chain joins TRBV11-3 and TRBJ2-2; 10 positions match TRBD1. This CDR3 spans 16 amino acids. After removal of 5 bases from V and 5 bases from J, the junction contained 8 bases not matched to a gene. CDR1 and CDR2 from the germline V gene are SGHNT and YENEEA. CDR3 DNA sequence: TGTGCCAGCAGCGGACGGGACAGGGGTTTGACCGGGGAGCTGTTTTTT. It codes for CASSGRDRGLTGELFF. The full variable domain, with the rest looked up from reference TRBV11-3 and TRBJ2-2, is EAGVVQSPRYKIIEKKQPVAFWCNPISGHNTLYWYLQNLGQGPELLIRYENEEAVDDSQLPKDRFSAERLKGVDSTLKIQPAELGDSAVYLCASSGRDRGLTGELFFGEGSRLTVL.

In DNA form, the CDR3 reads TGTGCCAGCAAACAGTCCTATAATTCACCCCTCCACTTT. Encoded protein: CASKQSYNSPLHF. The chain is built from TRBV2 and TRBJ1-6; D remains unclear. CDR3 size: 13 residues. Germline CDR1 reads SNHLY; CDR2 reads FYNNEI. The V end was cut by 7 bases, the J end by 1 base, with 5 bases between. Based on the CDR3 plus reference TRBV2 and TRBJ1-6, the full variable domain is EPEVTQTPSHQVTQMGQEVILRCVPISNHLYFYWYRQILGQKVEFLVSFYNNEISEKSEIFDDQFSVERPDGSNFTLKIRSTKLEDSAMYFCASKQSYNSPLHFGNGTRLTVT.

The V call is TRBV5-1, the J call TRBJ1-1; no definite D call. V lost 3 bases to trimming and J lost 5 bases, with 17 bases between them. Germline V gene data show CDR1 as SGHRS and CDR2 as YFSETQ. CDR3 length: 15 amino acids. This chain's CDR3 is CASSWGTGLDTEAFF. For the CDR3, the DNA is TGCGCCAGCAGCTGGGGTACGGGGTTGGATACTGAAGCTTTCTTT.

In this sample, this clone turned up once. The rearrangement links TRBV6-1 to TRBJ2-7; possibly TRBD1 for D (5 bases). CDR1 MNHNS and CDR2 SASEGT come from the germline V gene. The V end lost 2 bases, the J end lost 5 bases, and 10 bases lay between the germline ends. This CDR3 is 13 amino acids long. The CDR3 DNA reads TGTGCCAGCAGTGAACAGGGTTCCCACGAGCAGTACGTC. Its protein is CASSEQGSHEQYV.

The sample holds a few counts of this clone. The chain recombines TRBV5-1 with TRBJ2-7; D possibly uses TRBD1 or TRBD2 (5 bases each). Germline CDR1 and CDR2: SGHRS and YFSETQ. The CDR3 length is 14 residues. The ends were cut back, 4 bases at V and 7 bases at J, with 18 bases in the middle. This CDR3 reads CASSILSGAGEQYV. Written as DNA, the CDR3 is TGCGCCAGCAGCATATTGTCCGGGGCCGGTGAGCAGTACGTC.

This chain joins TRBV2 and TRBJ1-5; 10 bases align to TRBD1. V shed 6 bases, J shed 0 bases, and the junction held 11 bases outside the gene matches. The CDR3 is 18 residues long. CDR1 and CDR2 (germline): SNHLY, FYNNEI. The CDR3, as DNA: TGTGCCAGCAGGGCGGGATTTGACAGGGGGCTTAGCAATCAGCCCCAGCATTTT. This encodes CASRAGFDRGLSNQPQHF. The full variable domain, with the rest looked up from reference TRBV2 and TRBJ1-5, is EPEVTQTPSHQVTQMGQEVILRCVPISNHLYFYWYRQILGQKVEFLVSFYNNEISEKSEIFDDQFSVERPDGSNFTLKIRSTKLEDSAMYFCASRAGFDRGLSNQPQHFGDGTRLSIL.

The chain uses TRBV27 and TRBJ2-5; the D gene is possibly TRBD1 (5 bases). CDR3 length: 15 residues. The V end lost 5 bases, the J end lost 5 bases, and 18 bases lay between the germline ends. Germline V gene data show CDR1 as MNHEY and CDR2 as SMNVEV (reference sequence). CDR3 sequence (DNA): TGTGCCAGCAGTGCCTCAGGGCGTGGGGCGGAGACCCAGTACTTC. It codes for CASSASGRGAETQYF.

The chain has TRBV28 and TRBJ1-2; 10 nucleotides line up with TRBD1. The CDR3 contains 15 residues. Trimming cost V 6 bases and J 6 bases; bases outside gene matches: 10. Germline assignment: CDR1 MDHEN and CDR2 SYDVKM. As DNA, the CDR3 is TGTGCCAGCAGACAGCCGGGACAGGGGAAGGATGGCTACACCTTC. Protein product: CASRQPGQGKDGYTF.